These 7 T cell receptor beta chains were all obtained from the same sample, sequenced in a study of OX40 agonist ivuxolimab in advanced cancers. The repertoire was sequenced with immunoSEQ multiplex PCR; TCRdb's copy has only in-frame clones and lacks some. The sample shows approximately 80,000 clones, roughly 94% of them seen only once. Sequenced material: CD4+ or CD8+ T cells sorted from blood, taken in a trial of the OX40 agonist ivuxolimab. Receptor source: an adult with an advanced solid tumor such as melanoma, head and neck, liver or kidney cancer.

The chain employs TRBV20-1 and TRBJ2-1; D is tentatively TRBD1 or TRBD2 (5 bases each). The CDR3 runs 11 residues. Looked up from germline, CDR1 is DFQATT and CDR2 is SNEGSKA (reference sequence). V lost 5 bases to trimming and J lost 9 bases, with 11 bases between them. The CDR3 reads CSAPQGVEQFF. The CDR3 bases are TGCAGTGCTCCCCAGGGAGTTGAGCAGTTCTTC.

This chain connects TRBV5-4 to TRBJ2-3, with 9 bases lining up with TRBD2. V gave up 0 bases and J gave up 6 bases; unmatched junction bases: 17. The CDR3 consists of 19 residues. Germline values: CDR1 SGHNT, CDR2 YYREEE (reference sequence). This chain's CDR3 is CASSLEYPSGVILRDTQYF. The CDR3 DNA reads TGTGCCAGCAGCTTGGAATATCCTAGCGGGGTTATTCTCAGGGATACGCAGTATTTT.

CDR3 residues: CASRREPAYEQYF. For the CDR3, the DNA is TGCGCCAGCAGGCGGGAGCCCGCCTACGAGCAGTACTTC. The V and J genes are TRBV5-1 and TRBJ2-7; 7 bases fit TRBD2. In germline, CDR1 is SGHRS, CDR2 YFSETQ. This CDR3 comprises 13 residues. Trimming at V came to 5 bases and at J to 2 bases, leaving 4 bases not matched to a gene.

The CDR3 protein is CASSYSGGSEQYF. The CDR3, as DNA: TGTGCCAGCAGTTACTCAGGGGGGAGCGAGCAGTACTTC. The V gene is TRBV6-6, the J gene TRBJ2-7; TRBD1 or TRBD2 may be the D gene (6 bases each). Deletions cut 0 bases from V and 6 bases from J, with 9 bases between. This CDR3 contains 13 residues. The V gene's germline CDR1 is MNHNY and CDR2 SVGAGI (reference sequence).

The chain recombines TRBV28 with TRBJ1-1; 7 bases map to TRBD1. With V trimmed by 6 bases and J by 1 base, 8 bases remained unmatched. The CDR3 consists of 15 residues. CDR1 is MDHEN, CDR2 SYDVKM, per germline. The DNA of the CDR3 is TGTGCCAGCAGGACATTCGGACAGGCGAACACTGAAGCTTTCTTT. This encodes CASRTFGQANTEAFF. Using reference TRBV28 and TRBJ1-1 for the parts outside the CDR3, the full variable domain is DVKVTQSSRYLVKRTGEKVFLECVQDMDHENMFWYRQDPGLGLRLIYFSYDVKMKEKGDIPEGYSVSREKKERFSLILESASTNQTSMYLCASRTFGQANTEAFFGQGTRLTVV.

This sequence joins TRBV5-6 and TRBJ2-5, with TRBD2 matching 9 bases. The CDR3 sequence is 15 residues long. Germline V gene lookup returns CDR1 SGHDT and CDR2 YYEEEE. Unmatched junction bases numbered 7, after V lost 4 bases and J lost 3 bases. The CDR3 reads CASSPRLAVEETQYF. The DNA for the CDR3 is TGTGCCAGCAGCCCCCGACTAGCGGTAGAAGAGACCCAGTACTTC.

This sequence joins TRBV5-8 and TRBJ1-4, with D maybe TRBD1 (6 bases). The germline V gene encodes CDR1 SGHTS and CDR2 YDEGEE. The CDR3 runs 15 residues. Trimming took 4 bases from V and 4 from J, leaving 14 bases between them. CDR3 in DNA: TGTGCCAGCAGCCTCCCGGGACACATTAATGAAAAACTGTTTTTT. Its translation: CASSLPGHINEKLFF.